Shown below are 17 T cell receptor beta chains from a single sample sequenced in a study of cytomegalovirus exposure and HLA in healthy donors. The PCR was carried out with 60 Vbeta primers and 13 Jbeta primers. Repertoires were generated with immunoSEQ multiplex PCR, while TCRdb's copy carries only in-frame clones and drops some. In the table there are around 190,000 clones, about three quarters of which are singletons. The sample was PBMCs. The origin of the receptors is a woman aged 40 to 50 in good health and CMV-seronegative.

This chain's CDR3 is CASSSGTGGSTEAFF. The CDR3 DNA reads TGTGCCAGCAGCTCAGGGACAGGGGGTAGCACTGAAGCTTTCTTT. V and J are TRBV7-8 and TRBJ1-1, with 11 bases that match TRBD1. Trimming removed 4 bases from V and 4 bases from J; junction bases left unmatched: 5. This CDR3 is 15 amino acids long. CDR1 is SGHVS, CDR2 FQNEAQ, per germline.

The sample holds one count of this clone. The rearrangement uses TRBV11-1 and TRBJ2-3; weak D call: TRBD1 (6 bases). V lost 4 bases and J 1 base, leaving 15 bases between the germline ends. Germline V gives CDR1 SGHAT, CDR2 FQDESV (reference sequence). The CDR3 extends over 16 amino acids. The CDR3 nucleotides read TGTGCCAGCAGCTCAGGAAAGGGGGAAGGCACAGATACGCAGTATTTT. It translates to CASSSGKGEGTDTQYF.

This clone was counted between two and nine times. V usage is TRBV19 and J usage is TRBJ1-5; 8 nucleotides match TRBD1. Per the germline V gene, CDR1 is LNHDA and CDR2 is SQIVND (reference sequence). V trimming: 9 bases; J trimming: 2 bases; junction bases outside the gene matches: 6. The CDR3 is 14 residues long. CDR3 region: CASCPGQGNQPQHF. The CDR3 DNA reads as TGTGCCAGCTGCCCGGGACAGGGCAATCAGCCCCAGCATTTT.

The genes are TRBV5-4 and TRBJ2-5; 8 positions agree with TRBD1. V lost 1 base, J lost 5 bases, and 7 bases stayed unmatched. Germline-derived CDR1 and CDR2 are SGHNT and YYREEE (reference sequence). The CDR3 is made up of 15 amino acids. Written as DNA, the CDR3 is TGTGCCAGCAGCTTGAGTCAGGGGGCTTCGGAGACCCAGTACTTC. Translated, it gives CASSLSQGASETQYF.

Here the CDR3 reads CASSLGQGSSYEQYF. The DNA for the CDR3 is TGTGCCAGCAGCTTAGGGCAGGGTAGCTCCTACGAGCAGTACTTC. The chain joins TRBV7-2 to TRBJ2-7, with D maybe TRBD1 (5 bases). CDR1 and CDR2 (germline): SGHTA, FQGNSA. The CDR3 is made up of 15 amino acids. With 1 base removed from V and 0 bases from J, the gap between germline ends came to 10 bases. Based on the CDR3 plus reference TRBV7-2 and TRBJ2-7, the full variable domain is GAGVSQSPSNKVTEKGKDVELRCDPISGHTALYWYRQSLGQGLEFLIYFQGNSAPDKSGLPSDRFSAERTGGSVSTLTIQRTQQEDSAVYLCASSLGQGSSYEQYFGPGTRLTVT.

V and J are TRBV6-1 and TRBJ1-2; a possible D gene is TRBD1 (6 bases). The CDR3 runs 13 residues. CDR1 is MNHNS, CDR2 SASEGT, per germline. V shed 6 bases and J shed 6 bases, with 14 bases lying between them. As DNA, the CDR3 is TGTGCCAGCAGCCGGACAGTGGCGAATGGCTACACCTTC. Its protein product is CASSRTVANGYTF.

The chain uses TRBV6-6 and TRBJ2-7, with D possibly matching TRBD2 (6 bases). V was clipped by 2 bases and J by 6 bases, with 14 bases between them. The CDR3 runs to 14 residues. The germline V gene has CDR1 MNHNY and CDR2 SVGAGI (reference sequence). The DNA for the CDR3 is TGTGCCAGCAGTTACCCCCAGCGGGTCTGCGAGCAGTACGTC. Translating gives CASSYPQRVCEQYV.

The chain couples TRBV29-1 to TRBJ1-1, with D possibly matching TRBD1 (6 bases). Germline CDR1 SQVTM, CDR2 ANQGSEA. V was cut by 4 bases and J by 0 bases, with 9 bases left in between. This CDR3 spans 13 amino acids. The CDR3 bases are TGCAGCGTTGCGGACAGACTGAACACTGAAGCTTTCTTT. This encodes CSVADRLNTEAFF.

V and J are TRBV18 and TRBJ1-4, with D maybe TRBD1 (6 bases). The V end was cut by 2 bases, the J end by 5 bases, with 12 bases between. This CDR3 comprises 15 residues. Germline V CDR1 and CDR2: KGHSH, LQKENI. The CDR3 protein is CASSPGSQGNEKLFF. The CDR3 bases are TGTGCCAGCTCACCAGGATCCCAGGGGAATGAAAAACTGTTTTTT.

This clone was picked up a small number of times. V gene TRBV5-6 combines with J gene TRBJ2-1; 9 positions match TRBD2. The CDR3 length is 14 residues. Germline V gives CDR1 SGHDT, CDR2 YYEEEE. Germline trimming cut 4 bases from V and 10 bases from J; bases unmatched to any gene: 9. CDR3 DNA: TGTGCCAGCAGCCGCGGACTAGCGCCCGGGGAGCAGTTCTTC. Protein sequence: CASSRGLAPGEQFF. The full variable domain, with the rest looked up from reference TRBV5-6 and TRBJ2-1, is DAGVTQSPTHLIKTRGQQVTLRCSPKSGHDTVSWYQQALGQGPQFIFQYYEEEERQRGNFPDRFSGHQFPNYSSELNVNALLLGDSALYLCASSRGLAPGEQFFGPGTRLTVL.

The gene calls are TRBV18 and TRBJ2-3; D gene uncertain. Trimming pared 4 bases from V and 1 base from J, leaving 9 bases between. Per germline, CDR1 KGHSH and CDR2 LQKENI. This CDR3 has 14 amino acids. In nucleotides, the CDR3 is TGTGCCAGCTCACAGGAGTTGGGCACAGATACGCAGTATTTT. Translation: CASSQELGTDTQYF. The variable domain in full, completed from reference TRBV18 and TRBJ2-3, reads NAGVMQNPRHLVRRRGQEARLRCSPMKGHSHVYWYRQLPEEGLKFMVYLQKENIIDESGMPKERFSAEFPKEGPSILRIQQVVRGDSAAYFCASSQELGTDTQYFGPGTRLTVL.

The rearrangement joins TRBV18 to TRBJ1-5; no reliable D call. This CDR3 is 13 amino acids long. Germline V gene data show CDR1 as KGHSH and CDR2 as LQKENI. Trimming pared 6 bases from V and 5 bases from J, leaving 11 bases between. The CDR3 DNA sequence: TGTGCCAGCTCCCCTAACCAGGATCAGCCCCAGCATTTT. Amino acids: CASSPNQDQPQHF.

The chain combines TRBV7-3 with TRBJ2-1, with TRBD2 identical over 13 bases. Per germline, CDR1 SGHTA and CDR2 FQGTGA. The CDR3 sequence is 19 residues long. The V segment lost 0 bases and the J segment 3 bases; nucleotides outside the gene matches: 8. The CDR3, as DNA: TGTGCCAGCAGCTTAACCGCTACGGGACTAGCGGGACTCTACAATGAGCAGTTCTTC. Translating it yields CASSLTATGLAGLYNEQFF.

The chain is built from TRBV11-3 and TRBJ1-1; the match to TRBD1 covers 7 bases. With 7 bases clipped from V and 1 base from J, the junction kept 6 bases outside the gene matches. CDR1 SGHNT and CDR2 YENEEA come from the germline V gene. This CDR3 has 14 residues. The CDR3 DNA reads TGTGCCAGCACCTTGGGACAGCCGAACACTGAAGCTTTCTTT. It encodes CASTLGQPNTEAFF.

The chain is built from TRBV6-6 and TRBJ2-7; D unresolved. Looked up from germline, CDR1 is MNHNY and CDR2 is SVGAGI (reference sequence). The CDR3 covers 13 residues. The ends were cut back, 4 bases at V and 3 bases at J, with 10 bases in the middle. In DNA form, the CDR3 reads TGTGCCAGCAGTTCAGAGCTCTACTACGAGCAGTACGTC. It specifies CASSSELYYEQYV.

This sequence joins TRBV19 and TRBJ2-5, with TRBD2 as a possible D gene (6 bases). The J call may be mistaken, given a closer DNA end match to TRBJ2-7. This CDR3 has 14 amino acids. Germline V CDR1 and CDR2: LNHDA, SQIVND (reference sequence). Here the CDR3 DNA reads TGTGCCAGTAGGGAGGCGGGAAATCACTACGAGCAGTACTTC. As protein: CASREAGNHYEQYF.

CDR3 nucleotides: TGTGCCAGCAGCTTGGCCAAAGGGGGAGGGGGGTACGAGCAGTACTTC. Amino acids: CASSLAKGGGGYEQYF. The chain employs TRBV5-6 and TRBJ2-7; perhaps TRBD2 as D (7 bases). The CDR3 length is 16 residues. The germline V gene encodes CDR1 SGHDT and CDR2 YYEEEE. V was cut by 0 bases and J by 4 bases, with 17 bases left in between. Full variable domain (remainder filled in from reference TRBV5-6 and TRBJ2-7): DAGVTQSPTHLIKTRGQQVTLRCSPKSGHDTVSWYQQALGQGPQFIFQYYEEEERQRGNFPDRFSGHQFPNYSSELNVNALLLGDSALYLCASSLAKGGGGYEQYFGPGTRLTVT.